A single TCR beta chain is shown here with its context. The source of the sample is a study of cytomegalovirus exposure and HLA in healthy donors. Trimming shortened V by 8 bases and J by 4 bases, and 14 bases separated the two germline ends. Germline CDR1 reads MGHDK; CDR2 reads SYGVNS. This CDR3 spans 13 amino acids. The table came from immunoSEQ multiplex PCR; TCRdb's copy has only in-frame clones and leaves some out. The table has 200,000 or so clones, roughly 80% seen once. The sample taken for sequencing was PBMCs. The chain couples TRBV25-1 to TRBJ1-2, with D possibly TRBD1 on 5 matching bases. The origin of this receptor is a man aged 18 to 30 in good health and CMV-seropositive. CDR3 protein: CASSRGEGYGYTF. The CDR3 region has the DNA TGTGCCAGCTCCCGGGGGGAGGGCTATGGCTACACCTTC.